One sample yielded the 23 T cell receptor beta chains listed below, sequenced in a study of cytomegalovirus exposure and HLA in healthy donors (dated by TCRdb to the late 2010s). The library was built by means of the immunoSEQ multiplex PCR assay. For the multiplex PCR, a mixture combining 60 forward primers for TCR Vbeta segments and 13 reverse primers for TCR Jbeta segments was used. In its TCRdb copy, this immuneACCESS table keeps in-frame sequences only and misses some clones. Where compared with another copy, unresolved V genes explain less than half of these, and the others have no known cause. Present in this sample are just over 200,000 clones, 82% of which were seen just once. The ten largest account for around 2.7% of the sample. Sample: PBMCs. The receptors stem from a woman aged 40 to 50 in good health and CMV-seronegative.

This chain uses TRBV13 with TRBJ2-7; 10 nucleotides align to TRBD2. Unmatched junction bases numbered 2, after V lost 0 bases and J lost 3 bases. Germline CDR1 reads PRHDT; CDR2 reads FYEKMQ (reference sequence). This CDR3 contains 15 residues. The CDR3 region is CASSLGLAGFYEQYF. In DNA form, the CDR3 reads TGTGCCAGCAGCTTAGGACTAGCGGGATTCTACGAGCAGTACTTC.

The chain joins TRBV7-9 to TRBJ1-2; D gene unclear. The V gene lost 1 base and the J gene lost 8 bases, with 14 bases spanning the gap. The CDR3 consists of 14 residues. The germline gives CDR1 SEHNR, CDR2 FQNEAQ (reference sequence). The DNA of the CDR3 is TGTGCCAGCAGCTTAGATGCTCGGGTAAAGGGCTACACCTTC. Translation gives CASSLDARVKGYTF.

The CDR3 DNA reads TGTGCCAGCATGGGTCAGCTAGGCAATCAGCCCCAGCATTTT. Translating gives CASMGQLGNQPQHF. The chain carries TRBV6-1 and TRBJ1-5; no reliable D call. V lost 7 bases and J 2 bases, leaving 12 bases between the germline ends. Germline V gene sequence: CDR1 MNHNS, CDR2 SASEGT. The CDR3 runs 14 residues.

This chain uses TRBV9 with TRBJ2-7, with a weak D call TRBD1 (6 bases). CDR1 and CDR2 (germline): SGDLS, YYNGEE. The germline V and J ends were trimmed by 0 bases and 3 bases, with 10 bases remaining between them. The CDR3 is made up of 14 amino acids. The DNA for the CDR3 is TGTGCCAGCAGCGTAGAGGACAGACTCTACGAGCAGTACTTC. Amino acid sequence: CASSVEDRLYEQYF.

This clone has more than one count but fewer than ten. CDR3 bases: TGCGCCAGCAGCCAAAGTCGTACGTACGGGGAAATCTCTAGCACAGATACGCAGTATTTT. Protein sequence: CASSQSRTYGEISSTDTQYF. This rearrangement joins TRBV4-1 to TRBJ2-3; D is perhaps TRBD2 (5 bases). V was shortened by 2 bases and J by 0 bases, with 24 bases between the two germline ends. CDR3 length equals 20 residues. The V gene's germline CDR1 is MGHRA and CDR2 YSYEKL.

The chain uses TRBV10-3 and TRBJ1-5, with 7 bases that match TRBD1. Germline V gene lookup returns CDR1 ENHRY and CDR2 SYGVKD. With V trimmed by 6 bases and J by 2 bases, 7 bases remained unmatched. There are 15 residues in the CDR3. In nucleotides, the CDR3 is TGTGCCATCAGACAGGGGCCTGGGGGCAATCAGCCCCAGCATTTT. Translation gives CAIRQGPGGNQPQHF.

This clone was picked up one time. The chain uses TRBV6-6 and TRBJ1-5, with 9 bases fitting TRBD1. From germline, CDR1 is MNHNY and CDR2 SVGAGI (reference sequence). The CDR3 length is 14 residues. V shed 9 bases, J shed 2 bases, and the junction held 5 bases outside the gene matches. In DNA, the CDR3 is TGTGCCAGTCGGGGACAGGGTGGCAATCAGCCCCAGCATTTT. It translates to CASRGQGGNQPQHF.

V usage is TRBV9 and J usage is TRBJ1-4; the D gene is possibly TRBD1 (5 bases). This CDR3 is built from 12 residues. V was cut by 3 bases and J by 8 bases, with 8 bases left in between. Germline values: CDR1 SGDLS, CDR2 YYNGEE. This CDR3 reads CASSGYREKLFF. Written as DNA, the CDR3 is TGTGCCAGCAGCGGATACAGGGAAAAACTGTTTTTT.

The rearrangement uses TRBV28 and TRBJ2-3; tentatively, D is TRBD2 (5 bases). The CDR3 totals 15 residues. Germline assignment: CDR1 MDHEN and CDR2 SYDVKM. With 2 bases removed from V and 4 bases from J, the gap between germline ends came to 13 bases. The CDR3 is CASSLIIAPADTQYF. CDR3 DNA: TGTGCCAGCAGTTTAATAATAGCGCCCGCAGATACGCAGTATTTT.

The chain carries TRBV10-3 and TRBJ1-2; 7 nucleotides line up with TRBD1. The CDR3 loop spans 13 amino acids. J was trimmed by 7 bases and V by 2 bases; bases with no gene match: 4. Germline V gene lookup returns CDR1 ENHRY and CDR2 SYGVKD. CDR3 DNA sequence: TGTGCCATCAGTGAGGAGGGGGCGGGTGGCTACACCTTC. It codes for CAISEEGAGGYTF.

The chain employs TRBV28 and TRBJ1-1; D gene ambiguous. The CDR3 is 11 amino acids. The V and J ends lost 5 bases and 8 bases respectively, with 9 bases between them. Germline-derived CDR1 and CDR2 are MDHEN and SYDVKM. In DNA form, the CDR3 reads TGTGCCAGCAGTATCCCTAGGGAAGCTTTCTTT. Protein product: CASSIPREAFF.

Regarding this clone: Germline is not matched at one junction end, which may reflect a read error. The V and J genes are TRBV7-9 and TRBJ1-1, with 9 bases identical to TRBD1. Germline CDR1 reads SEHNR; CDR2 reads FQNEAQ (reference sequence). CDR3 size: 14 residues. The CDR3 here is CSSTWTGALSEAFF. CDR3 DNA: TGTTCCAGCACTTGGACAGGGGCTCTTTCTGAAGCTTTCTTT.

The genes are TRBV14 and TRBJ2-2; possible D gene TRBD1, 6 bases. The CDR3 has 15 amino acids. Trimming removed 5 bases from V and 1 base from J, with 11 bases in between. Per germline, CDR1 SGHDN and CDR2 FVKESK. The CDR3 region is CASSSGTLNTGELFF. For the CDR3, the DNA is TGTGCCAGCAGCTCCGGGACACTGAACACCGGGGAGCTGTTTTTT.

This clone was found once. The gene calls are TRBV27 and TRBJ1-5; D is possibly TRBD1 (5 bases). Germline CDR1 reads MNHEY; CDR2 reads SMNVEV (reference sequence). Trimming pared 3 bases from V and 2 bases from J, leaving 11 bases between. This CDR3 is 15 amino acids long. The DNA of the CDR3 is TGTGCCAGCAGTTTCGGCGGGGCGGGCAATCAGCCCCAGCATTTT. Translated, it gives CASSFGGAGNQPQHF.

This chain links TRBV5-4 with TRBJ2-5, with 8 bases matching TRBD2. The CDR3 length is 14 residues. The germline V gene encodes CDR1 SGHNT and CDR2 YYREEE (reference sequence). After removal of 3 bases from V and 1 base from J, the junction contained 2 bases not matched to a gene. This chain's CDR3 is CASSSTSGQETQYF. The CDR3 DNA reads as TGTGCCAGCAGCTCTACTAGCGGCCAAGAGACCCAGTACTTC.

Written as DNA, the CDR3 is TGTGCCAGCAGTTTATTCCAGGGGAATCAGCCCCAGCATTTT. Translated, it gives CASSLFQGNQPQHF. V usage is TRBV27 and J usage is TRBJ1-5; D is perhaps TRBD1 (6 bases). The ends were cut back, 1 base at V and 4 bases at J, with 8 bases in the middle. Germline lookup yields CDR1 MNHEY and CDR2 SMNVEV (reference sequence). This CDR3 is built from 14 residues.

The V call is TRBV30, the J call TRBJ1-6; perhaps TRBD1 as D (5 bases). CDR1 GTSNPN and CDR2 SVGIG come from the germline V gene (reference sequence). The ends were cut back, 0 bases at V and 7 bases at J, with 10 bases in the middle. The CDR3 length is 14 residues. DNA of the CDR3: TGTGCCTGGAGTGTACTGGGGGGAAATTCACCCCTCCACTTT. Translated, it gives CAWSVLGGNSPLHF.

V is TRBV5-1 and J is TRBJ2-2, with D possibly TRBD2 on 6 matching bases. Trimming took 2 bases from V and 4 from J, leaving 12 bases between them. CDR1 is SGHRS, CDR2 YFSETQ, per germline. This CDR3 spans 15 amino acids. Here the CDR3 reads CASSFFAGTTGELFF. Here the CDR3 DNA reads TGCGCCAGCAGCTTCTTCGCGGGGACCACCGGGGAGCTGTTTTTT.

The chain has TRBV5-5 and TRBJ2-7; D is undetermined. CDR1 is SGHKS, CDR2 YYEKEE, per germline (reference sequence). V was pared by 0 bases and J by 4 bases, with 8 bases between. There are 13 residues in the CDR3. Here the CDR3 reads CASSLGRTYEQYF. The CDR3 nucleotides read TGTGCCAGCAGCTTGGGTAGAACGTACGAGCAGTACTTC.

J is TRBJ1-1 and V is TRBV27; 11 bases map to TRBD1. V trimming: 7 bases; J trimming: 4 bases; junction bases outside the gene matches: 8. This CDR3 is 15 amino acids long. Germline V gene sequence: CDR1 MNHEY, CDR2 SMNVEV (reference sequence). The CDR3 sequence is CASTTGQGAFTEAFF. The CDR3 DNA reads TGTGCCAGCACCACCGGACAGGGGGCCTTCACTGAAGCTTTCTTT.

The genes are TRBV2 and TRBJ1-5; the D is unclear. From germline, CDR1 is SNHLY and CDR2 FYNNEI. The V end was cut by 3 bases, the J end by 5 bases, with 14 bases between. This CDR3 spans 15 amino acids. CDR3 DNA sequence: TGTGCCAGCAGTGAGCGGAGGGTGGGATATCAGCCCCAGCATTTT. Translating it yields CASSERRVGYQPQHF.

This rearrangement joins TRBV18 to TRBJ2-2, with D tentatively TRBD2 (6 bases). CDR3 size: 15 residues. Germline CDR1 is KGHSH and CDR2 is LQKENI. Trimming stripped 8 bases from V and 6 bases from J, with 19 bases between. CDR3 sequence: CASAFSGNEAGELFF. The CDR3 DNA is TGTGCCAGCGCCTTTAGCGGCAACGAGGCCGGGGAGCTGTTTTTT.

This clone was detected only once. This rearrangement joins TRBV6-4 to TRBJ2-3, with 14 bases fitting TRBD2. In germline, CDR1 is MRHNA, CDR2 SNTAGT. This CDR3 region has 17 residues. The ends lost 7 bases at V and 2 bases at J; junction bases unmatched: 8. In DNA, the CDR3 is TGTGCCAGCACCAGCCTGGGACTAGCGGGAGACACAGATACGCAGTATTTT. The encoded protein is CASTSLGLAGDTDTQYF.